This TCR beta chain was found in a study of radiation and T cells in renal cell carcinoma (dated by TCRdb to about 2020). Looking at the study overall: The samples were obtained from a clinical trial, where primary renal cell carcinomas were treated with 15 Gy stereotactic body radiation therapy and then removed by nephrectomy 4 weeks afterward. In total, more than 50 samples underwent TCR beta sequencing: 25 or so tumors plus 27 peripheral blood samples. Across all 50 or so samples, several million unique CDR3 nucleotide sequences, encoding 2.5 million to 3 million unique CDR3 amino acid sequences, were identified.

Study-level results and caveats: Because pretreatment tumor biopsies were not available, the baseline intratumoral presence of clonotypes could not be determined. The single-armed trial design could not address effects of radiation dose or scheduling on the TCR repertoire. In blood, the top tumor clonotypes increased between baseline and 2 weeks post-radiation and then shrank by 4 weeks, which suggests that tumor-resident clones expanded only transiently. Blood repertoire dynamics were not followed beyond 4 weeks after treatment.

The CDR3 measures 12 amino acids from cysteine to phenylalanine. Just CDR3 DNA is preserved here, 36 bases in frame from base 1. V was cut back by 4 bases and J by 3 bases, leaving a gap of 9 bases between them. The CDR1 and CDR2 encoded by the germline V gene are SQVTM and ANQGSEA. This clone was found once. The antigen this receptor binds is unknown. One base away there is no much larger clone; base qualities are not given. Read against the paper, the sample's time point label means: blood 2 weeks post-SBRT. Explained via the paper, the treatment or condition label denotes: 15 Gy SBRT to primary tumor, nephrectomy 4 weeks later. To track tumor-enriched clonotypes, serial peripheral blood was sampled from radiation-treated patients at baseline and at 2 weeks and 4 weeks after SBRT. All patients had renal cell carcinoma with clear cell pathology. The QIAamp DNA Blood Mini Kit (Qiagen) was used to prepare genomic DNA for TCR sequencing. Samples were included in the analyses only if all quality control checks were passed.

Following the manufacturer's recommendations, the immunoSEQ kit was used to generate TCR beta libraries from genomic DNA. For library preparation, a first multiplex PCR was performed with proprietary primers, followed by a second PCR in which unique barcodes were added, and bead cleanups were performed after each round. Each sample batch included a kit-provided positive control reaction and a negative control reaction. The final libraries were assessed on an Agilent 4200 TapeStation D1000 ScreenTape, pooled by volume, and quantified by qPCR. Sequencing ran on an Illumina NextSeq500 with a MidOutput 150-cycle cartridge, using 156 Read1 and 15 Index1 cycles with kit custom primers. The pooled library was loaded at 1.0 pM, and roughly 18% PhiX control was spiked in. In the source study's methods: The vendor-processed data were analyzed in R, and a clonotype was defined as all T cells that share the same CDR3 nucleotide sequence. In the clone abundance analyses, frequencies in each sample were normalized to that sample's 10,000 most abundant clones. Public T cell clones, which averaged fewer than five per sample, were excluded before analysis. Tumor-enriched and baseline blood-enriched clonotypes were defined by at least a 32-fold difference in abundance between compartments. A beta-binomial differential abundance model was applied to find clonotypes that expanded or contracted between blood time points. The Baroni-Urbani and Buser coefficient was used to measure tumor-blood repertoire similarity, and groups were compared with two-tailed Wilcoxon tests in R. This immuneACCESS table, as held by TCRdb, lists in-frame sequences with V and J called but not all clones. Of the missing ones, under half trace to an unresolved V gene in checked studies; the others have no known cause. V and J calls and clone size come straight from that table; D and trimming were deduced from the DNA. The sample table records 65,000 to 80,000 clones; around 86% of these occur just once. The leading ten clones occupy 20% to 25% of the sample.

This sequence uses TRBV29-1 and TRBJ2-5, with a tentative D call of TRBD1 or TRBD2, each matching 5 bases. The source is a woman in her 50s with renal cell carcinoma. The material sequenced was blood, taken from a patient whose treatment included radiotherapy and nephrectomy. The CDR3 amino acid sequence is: CSVGDGEETQYF. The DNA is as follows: TGCAGCGTTGGGGACGGGGAAGAGACCCAGTACTTC.